One T cell receptor beta chain is described in this entry. As processed by the authors: Researchers report that nucleated cell counts were estimated from reference gene primer amplification. Sequencing used immunoSEQ multiplex PCR; TCRdb keeps in-frame clones, though not all of them. D and trimming come from the DNA, and the V and J calls and clone size come from that table. The sample contains 200,000 or so clones, about 87% of which appear only once. The data are from a study of blood T cell repertoires in COVID-19. Study details: The United States, Italy and Spain were the sources of the acute and convalescent COVID-19 samples. T cells, B-cell-depleted T cells, or PBMCs supplied cDNA or gDNA.

Germline-derived CDR1 and CDR2 are MNHEY and SVGAGI. V was clipped by 6 bases and J by 8 bases, with 19 bases between them. The CDR3 extends over 14 amino acids. Patients from Seattle were sampled longitudinally, starting during active infection. The genes are TRBV6-5 and TRBJ1-2, with D hard to call. Sequencing was done on a sample of peripheral blood. The sequence derives from a man aged 25-45 years with COVID-19, enrolled during active disease. The CDR3: CASSLRNPPGGYTF. CDR3 DNA: TGTGCCAGCAGCCTCAGGAACCCCCCTGGAGGCTACACCTTC.